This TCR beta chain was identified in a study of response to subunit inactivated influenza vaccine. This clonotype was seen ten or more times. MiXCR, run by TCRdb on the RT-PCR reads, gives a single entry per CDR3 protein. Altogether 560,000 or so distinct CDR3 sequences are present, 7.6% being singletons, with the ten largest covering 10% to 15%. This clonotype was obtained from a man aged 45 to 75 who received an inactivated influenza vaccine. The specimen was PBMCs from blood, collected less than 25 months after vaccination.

The CDR3: CASSQDGQTSGLYNEQFF. CDR3 coding DNA: TGCGCCAGCAGCCAAGATGGCCAAACTAGCGGCCTCTACAATGAGCAGTTCTTC. The genes are TRBV4-3 and TRBJ2-1; 8 bases align to TRBD2. This CDR3 contains 18 residues. Unmatched junction bases numbered 10, after V lost 0 bases and J lost 3 bases. Germline V gene lookup returns CDR1 LGHNA and CDR2 YSLEER.